This is a list of T cell receptor beta chains from one sample in a study of molecular identifiers for immune sequencing clone quantification. A single record per CDR3 protein comes from TCRdb applying MiXCR to the PCR reads. This sample yields fewer than 350,000 distinct CDR3 sequences, of which 24% are seen a single time; 0.65% to 0.75% belongs to the top ten. Sequencing input: naive CD8+ T cells from blood, with Jurkat cell RNA spiked in. The source is a human donor in good health. Some libraries in this study had Jurkat cell RNA spiked in. Both conserved end residues are part of each CDR3. The D gene is left open where the match is weak. Clone size is given for some rows only: seen once, a few or many times, or a class if the clone is expanded.

size: .; J: TRBJ1-1; D: .; V: TRBV4-3; DNA: TGCGCCAGCAGCCAAGATCAGTCCATCTCGATGAACACTGAAGCTTTCTTT; CDR3: CASSQDQSISMNTEAFF
size: many; J: TRBJ2-5; D: .; V: TRBV7-9; DNA: TGTGCCAGCAGCGGATGGGCCAAGAAGGAGACCCAGTACTTC; CDR3: CASSGWAKKETQYF
size: .; J: TRBJ2-1; D: TRBD2; V: TRBV12-3/TRBV12-4; DNA: TGTGCCAGCAGCCCCTACCCACTAGCGGGAGGCAATGAGCAGTTCTTC; CDR3: CASSPYPLAGGNEQFF
size: many; J: TRBJ1-1; D: TRBD1; V: TRBV13; DNA: TGTGCCAGCAGCTCTCAGTCGGGACAGGGTTTCTTGACTGAAGCTTTCTTT; CDR3: CASSSQSGQGFLTEAFF
size: few; J: TRBJ2-7; D: TRBD2; V: TRBV6-2/TRBV6-3; DNA: TGTGCCAGCAGTTGGGCGGGAGGCGTCGGGGAGCAGTACTTC; CDR3: CASSWAGGVGEQYF
size: few; J: TRBJ2-5; D: .; V: TRBV12-3/TRBV12-4; DNA: TGTGCCAGCAGTGACTCCAGGGTGGGGGCTGGAGAGACCCAGTACTTC; CDR3: CASSDSRVGAGETQYF
size: many; J: TRBJ2-2; D: .; V: TRBV6-5; DNA: TGTGCCAGCAGTTACACCCAGACCGGGGAGCTGTTTTTT; CDR3: CASSYTQTGELFF
size: .; J: TRBJ1-2; D: TRBD1; V: TRBV6-6; DNA: TGTGCCAGCAGTTACTCGCCTCTGCCCCGGACACAGGGGGTCTATGGCTACACCTTC; CDR3: CASSYSPLPRTQGVYGYTF
size: many; J: TRBJ2-7; D: TRBD1; V: TRBV28; DNA: TGTGCCAGCAGTTTAAGTTTGGGACAGCTGTCCTACGAGCAGTACTTC; CDR3: CASSLSLGQLSYEQYF
size: .; J: TRBJ1-2; D: .; V: TRBV20-1; DNA: TGCAGTGCTAGAGTTGTAGGGGACTATGGCTACACCTTC; CDR3: CSARVVGDYGYTF
size: many; J: TRBJ1-1; D: .; V: TRBV27; DNA: TGTGCCAGCAGTTTATTGGGCAGGGAAGCTTTCTTT; CDR3: CASSLLGREAFF
size: .; J: TRBJ2-7; D: .; V: TRBV20-1; DNA: TGCAGTGCTAGGGGGATGGGATCCTACGAGCAGTACTTC; CDR3: CSARGMGSYEQYF
size: few; J: TRBJ2-2; D: TRBD2; V: TRBV6-2/TRBV6-3; DNA: TGTGCCAGCAGTTACCCGGGACTAGCGGAGGGAACCGGGGAGCTGTTTTTT; CDR3: CASSYPGLAEGTGELFF
size: .; J: TRBJ1-3; D: TRBD1; V: TRBV4-3; DNA: TGCGCCAGCAGCCAAGAACCCAGGGGGCTTGGAAACACCATATATTTT; CDR3: CASSQEPRGLGNTIYF
size: .; J: TRBJ1-1; D: .; V: TRBV4-3; DNA: TGCGCCAGCAGCCAAGAGCGGTCCGTGAACACTGAAGCTTTCTTT; CDR3: CASSQERSVNTEAFF
size: many; J: TRBJ1-5; D: TRBD1; V: TRBV6-1; DNA: TGTGCCAGCAGGGACAGGGGGTCTGCTTATAGCAATCAGCCCCAGCATTTT; CDR3: CASRDRGSAYSNQPQHF
size: many; J: TRBJ2-1; D: TRBD2; V: TRBV24-1; DNA: TGTGCCACCACCGAAGGACTAGCGGGAGGCGGTGAGCAGTTCTTC; CDR3: CATTEGLAGGGEQFF
size: .; J: TRBJ1-1; D: .; V: TRBV4-2; DNA: TGTGCCAGCAGCCAAGAATTGTTGTCTTTAGGACGGACGAACACTGAAGCTTTCTTT; CDR3: CASSQELLSLGRTNTEAFF
size: many; J: TRBJ1-5; D: .; V: TRBV4-3; DNA: TGCGCCAGCAGCCAAGGGAGAACAGGGAGCAATCAGCCCCAGCATTTT; CDR3: CASSQGRTGSNQPQHF
size: .; J: TRBJ2-7; D: TRBD1; V: TRBV14; DNA: TGTGCCAGCAGCCGGGACAGGTTCGACGAGCAGTACTTC; CDR3: CASSRDRFDEQYF
size: .; J: TRBJ2-5; D: TRBD2; V: TRBV6-5; DNA: TGTGCCAGCAGTTACCCGGGACTAGCGGGGGGCCAAGAGACCCAGTACTTC; CDR3: CASSYPGLAGGQETQYF
size: few; J: TRBJ1-5; D: .; V: TRBV5-3; DNA: TGTGCCAGCGACGCAGCATGGTCCCCCATTAATCAGCCCCAGCATTTT; CDR3: CASDAAWSPINQPQHF
size: .; J: TRBJ2-7; D: TRBD2; V: TRBV11-2; DNA: TGTGCCAGCAGAGGGCTAGCGGGGGGCCCCTACGAGCAGTACTTC; CDR3: CASRGLAGGPYEQYF
size: many; J: TRBJ2-7; D: .; V: TRBV29-1; DNA: TGCAGCGTTGTCCCGGACCGCACCTACGAGCAGTACTTC; CDR3: CSVVPDRTYEQYF
size: .; J: TRBJ2-5; D: TRBD1; V: TRBV19; DNA: TGTGCCAGTTCCTGCCCGGGACAGGAAGAGACCCAGTACTTC; CDR3: CASSCPGQEETQYF
size: .; J: TRBJ2-7; D: .; V: TRBV11-2; DNA: TGTGCCAGCAGTCCGGTAGGTGATTCCTACGAGCAGTACTTC; CDR3: CASSPVGDSYEQYF
size: .; J: TRBJ2-4; D: .; V: TRBV27; DNA: TGTGCCAGCAGTTCAGGGTCAGCCAAAAACATTCAGTACTTC; CDR3: CASSSGSAKNIQYF
size: .; J: TRBJ2-7; D: .; V: TRBV5-6; DNA: TGTGCCAGCAGCTTATGGGGGACTTCCTACGAGCAGTACTTC; CDR3: CASSLWGTSYEQYF
size: many; J: TRBJ2-3; D: .; V: TRBV4-3; DNA: TGCGCCAGCAGCCAAGTAATTAGCGAGGGCACAGATACGCAGTATTTT; CDR3: CASSQVISEGTDTQYF
size: few; J: TRBJ2-3; D: .; V: TRBV11-2; DNA: TGTGCCAGCAGCTTCCTAGGGGTCACAGATACGCAGTATTTT; CDR3: CASSFLGVTDTQYF
size: few; J: TRBJ2-7; D: .; V: TRBV28; DNA: TGTGCCAGCAGTTCGCCTGACACGCTACCCCGGGACGAGCAGTACTTC; CDR3: CASSSPDTLPRDEQYF
size: few; J: TRBJ1-1; D: .; V: TRBV7-2; DNA: TGTGCCAGCAGCCTCCCCTGGGCAGGGCCGAACACTGAAGCTTTCTTT; CDR3: CASSLPWAGPNTEAFF
size: many; J: TRBJ2-3; D: TRBD1; V: TRBV29-1; DNA: TGCAGCGTCTTGGGGACAGGGAGTTTCGATACGCAGTATTTT; CDR3: CSVLGTGSFDTQYF
size: many; J: TRBJ1-5; D: .; V: TRBV12-3/TRBV12-4; DNA: TGTGCCAGCAGTTCGGGCGGCCCCTATCAGCCCCAGCATTTT; CDR3: CASSSGGPYQPQHF
size: many; J: TRBJ2-6; D: .; V: TRBV29-1; DNA: TGCAGCGTTGAAGGGACAGAAGAGTCTGGGGCCAACGTCCTGACTTTC; CDR3: CSVEGTEESGANVLTF
size: many; J: TRBJ1-1; D: .; V: TRBV19; DNA: TGTGCCAGTAGTATGGGTAGCACTGAAGCTTTCTTT; CDR3: CASSMGSTEAFF
size: many; J: TRBJ2-1; D: .; V: TRBV4-3; DNA: TGCGCCAGCAGCCAAGATGCGGTCCTCTCCTACAATGAGCAGTTCTTC; CDR3: CASSQDAVLSYNEQFF
size: many; J: TRBJ2-7; D: .; V: TRBV5-1; DNA: TGCGCCAGCAGCGCCGCCGAGGGCTACGAGCAGTACTTC; CDR3: CASSAAEGYEQYF
size: few; J: TRBJ1-1; D: TRBD1; V: TRBV7-6; DNA: TGTGCCAGCAGCTTAGAGGGCAGGGGGTTGAACACTGAAGCTTTCTTT; CDR3: CASSLEGRGLNTEAFF
size: many; J: TRBJ2-5; D: .; V: TRBV28; DNA: TGTGCCAGCATGCCGTCCGTATACCAAGAGACCCAGTACTTC; CDR3: CASMPSVYQETQYF
size: few; J: TRBJ1-5; D: .; V: TRBV13; DNA: TGTGCCAGCAGCTCAGAGCGCAATCAGCCCCAGCATTTT; CDR3: CASSSERNQPQHF
size: few; J: TRBJ1-1; D: .; V: TRBV27; DNA: TGTGCCAGCAGTTTGGGCCTCATGAACACTGAAGCTTTCTTT; CDR3: CASSLGLMNTEAFF
size: many; J: TRBJ2-6; D: .; V: TRBV5-6; DNA: TGTGCCAGCAGCTTGCCGGTCCGCCAAGTAGCTGGGGCCAACGTCCTGACTTTC; CDR3: CASSLPVRQVAGANVLTF
size: many; J: TRBJ1-6; D: .; V: TRBV5-1; DNA: TGCGCCAGCAGCTTGGATGGAGGGGGTAATTCACCCCTCCACTTT; CDR3: CASSLDGGGNSPLHF
size: many; J: TRBJ1-5; D: .; V: TRBV25-1; DNA: TGTGCCAGCAGTGCGACAGATAGCAATCAGCCCCAGCATTTT; CDR3: CASSATDSNQPQHF